These 17 T cell receptor beta chains originate from one sample sequenced in a study of T cell responses to AZD1222 COVID-19 vaccine. The protocol was immunoSEQ multiplex PCR, while the TCRdb copy is restricted to in-frame clones and leaves out a portion. This sample has around 260,000 clones; more than 85% occur once, and the top ten carry around 0.5%. The input for sequencing was peripheral blood, taken on day 0 of AZD1222 vaccination. These receptors were taken from an adult in good health.

The CDR3 region is CASSLYRAGNTIYF. CDR3 nucleotide sequence: TGTGCCAGCAGCTTGTACAGGGCTGGAAACACCATATATTTT. The chain has TRBV5-6 and TRBJ1-3, with D perhaps matching TRBD1 (6 bases). Per the germline V gene, CDR1 is SGHDT and CDR2 is YYEEEE. V gave up 1 base and J gave up 2 bases, with 7 bases separating them. This CDR3 contains 14 residues.

V is TRBV5-1 and J is TRBJ1-3; the D is unclear. Trimming shortened V by 0 bases and J by 4 bases, and 5 bases separated the two germline ends. CDR1 is SGHRS and CDR2 is YFSETQ in the germline V gene. The CDR3 is 13 residues long. The CDR3 spells CASSLARGNTIYF. CDR3 DNA sequence: TGCGCCAGCAGCTTGGCCCGAGGAAACACCATATATTTT.

CDR3 nucleotides: TGTGCCAGTAGTATTCCGGCAGGGTTCAATCAGCCCCAGCATTTT. Its translation is CASSIPAGFNQPQHF. The chain is built from TRBV19 and TRBJ1-5; TRBD1 might be the D (5 bases). The CDR3 extends over 15 amino acids. Trimming removed 3 bases at V and 3 bases at J, with 12 bases between. Germline V gives CDR1 LNHDA, CDR2 SQIVND (reference sequence).

This clone was counted a single time. The rearrangement uses TRBV10-2 and TRBJ2-3, with a tentative D call TRBD2 (7 bases). The V gene's germline CDR1 is WSHSY and CDR2 SAAADI. Trimming pared 2 bases from V and 5 bases from J, leaving 14 bases between. The CDR3 sequence is 15 residues long. The CDR3 spells CASSEGGGRGDTQYF. The CDR3 DNA reads as TGCGCCAGCAGTGAGGGGGGGGGCCGAGGAGATACGCAGTATTTT.

The chain carries TRBV18 and TRBJ1-2; D is perhaps TRBD1 (6 bases). Trimming took off 3 bases at V and 2 bases at J, with 22 bases between the two ends. The CDR3 is 18 residues long. Germline V gene sequence: CDR1 KGHSH, CDR2 LQKENI. The CDR3: CASSPAPSGADLNYGYTF. For the CDR3, the DNA is TGTGCCAGCTCACCCGCCCCCTCGGGGGCCGATTTGAACTATGGCTACACCTTC.

The chain carries TRBV6-4 and TRBJ1-1; 11 bases agree with TRBD1. Germline values: CDR1 MRHNA, CDR2 SNTAGT. The CDR3 covers 16 residues. With V trimmed by 4 bases and J by 2 bases, 6 bases remained unmatched. The CDR3 region is CASSVDRGRLNTEAFF. In nucleotides, the CDR3 is TGTGCCAGCAGTGTGGACAGGGGGCGATTAAACACTGAAGCTTTCTTT.

This rearrangement joins TRBV28 to TRBJ1-5; no clear D. The CDR3 sequence is 14 residues long. The germline CDR1 and CDR2 sequences are MDHEN and SYDVKM. The V end lost 5 bases, the J end lost 6 bases, and 14 bases lay between the germline ends. For the CDR3, the DNA is TGTGCCAGCAGTCCCACCCTCTGGGGTCAGCCCCAGCATTTT. Protein product: CASSPTLWGQPQHF.

The V gene is TRBV1, the J gene TRBJ1-6. TRBV1 is classified as a pseudogene. This CDR3 region has 11 residues. CDR3 bases: TGCACCAGCGCCGGGGACGGGTCGGTCCACTTT. Translating it yields CTSAGDGSVHF.

The chain uses TRBV5-8 and TRBJ2-4; D remains ambiguous. Trimming took off 0 bases at V and 8 bases at J, with 21 bases between the two ends. The CDR3 covers 17 residues. CDR1 and CDR2 (germline): SGHTS, YDEGEE. This CDR3 reads CASSLGNTKTSYDIQYF. CDR3 coding DNA: TGTGCCAGCAGCTTGGGAAACACTAAAACCTCTTATGACATTCAGTACTTC.

This clone showed up just once. The V gene is TRBV7-9, the J gene TRBJ2-2, with D tentatively TRBD2 (5 bases). The CDR3 has 13 residues. V lost 5 bases and J lost 5, with 9 bases in between. The germline V gene has CDR1 SEHNR and CDR2 FQNEAQ (reference sequence). The CDR3 sequence: CASSPTGTGELFF. The CDR3 nucleotides are TGTGCCAGCAGCCCGACGGGGACCGGGGAGCTGTTTTTT.

This chain uses TRBV7-6 with TRBJ2-5, with 8 bases that match TRBD2. The germline CDR1 and CDR2 sequences are SGHVS and FNYEAQ. This CDR3 contains 16 residues. J lost 2 bases, V lost 5 bases, and 10 bases had no gene match. The CDR3 loop is CASSLSGATIQETQYF. CDR3 DNA sequence: TGTGCCAGCAGCCTTAGCGGGGCGACTATTCAAGAGACCCAGTACTTC.

V usage is TRBV25-1 and J usage is TRBJ1-6; a possible D gene is TRBD1 (5 bases). Germline loops: CDR1 MGHDK, CDR2 SYGVNS. V was shortened by 4 bases and J by 8 bases, with 9 bases between the two germline ends. The CDR3 length is 13 residues. The CDR3 region is CASSGWGDSPLHF. The CDR3 DNA sequence: TGTGCCAGCAGTGGATGGGGGGATTCACCCCTCCACTTT.

The rearrangement uses TRBV27 and TRBJ1-2; no clear D gene. The germline V gene encodes CDR1 MNHEY and CDR2 SMNVEV (reference sequence). This CDR3 is built from 14 residues. Trimming cost V 8 bases and J 4 bases, with 17 bases left between them. CDR3 amino acids: CASPDRANFYGYTF. CDR3 DNA: TGTGCCAGCCCTGATAGGGCCAATTTCTATGGCTACACCTTC.

The chain joins TRBV5-1 to TRBJ1-1; D possibly corresponds to TRBD1 (5 bases). The CDR3 length is 13 residues. The germline V gene has CDR1 SGHRS and CDR2 YFSETQ. Trimming removed 3 bases from V and 1 base from J, with 7 bases in between. CDR3 DNA: TGCGCCAGCAGCTCCCAGGGGAACACTGAAGCTTTCTTT. Protein sequence: CASSSQGNTEAFF.

The V call is TRBV5-4, the J call TRBJ2-3; 7 bases line up with TRBD1. Germline assignment: CDR1 SGHNT and CDR2 YYREEE (reference sequence). There are 13 residues in the CDR3. V shed 6 bases and J 2 bases; nucleotides not matched to a gene: 3. For the CDR3, the DNA is TGTGCCAGCACCGACAGGGCCACAGATACGCAGTATTTT. Protein: CASTDRATDTQYF.

V is TRBV5-1 and J is TRBJ2-7; no clear D gene. Trimming pared 0 bases from V and 2 bases from J, leaving 12 bases between. CDR1 is SGHRS and CDR2 is YFSETQ in the germline V gene. This CDR3 comprises 15 residues. CDR3 in amino acids: CASSLAGPTTYEQYF. The DNA for the CDR3 is TGCGCCAGCAGCTTGGCCGGGCCCACAACCTACGAGCAGTACTTC.

This chain connects TRBV7-9 to TRBJ2-7, with 7 bases identical to TRBD1. The CDR3 runs 15 residues. Trimming removed 1 base from V and 2 bases from J; junction bases left unmatched: 5. Per the germline V gene, CDR1 is SEHNR and CDR2 is FQNEAQ (reference sequence). The CDR3: CASSLVAGTAYEQYF. DNA of the CDR3: TGTGCCAGCAGCTTAGTCGCCGGGACAGCCTACGAGCAGTACTTC.